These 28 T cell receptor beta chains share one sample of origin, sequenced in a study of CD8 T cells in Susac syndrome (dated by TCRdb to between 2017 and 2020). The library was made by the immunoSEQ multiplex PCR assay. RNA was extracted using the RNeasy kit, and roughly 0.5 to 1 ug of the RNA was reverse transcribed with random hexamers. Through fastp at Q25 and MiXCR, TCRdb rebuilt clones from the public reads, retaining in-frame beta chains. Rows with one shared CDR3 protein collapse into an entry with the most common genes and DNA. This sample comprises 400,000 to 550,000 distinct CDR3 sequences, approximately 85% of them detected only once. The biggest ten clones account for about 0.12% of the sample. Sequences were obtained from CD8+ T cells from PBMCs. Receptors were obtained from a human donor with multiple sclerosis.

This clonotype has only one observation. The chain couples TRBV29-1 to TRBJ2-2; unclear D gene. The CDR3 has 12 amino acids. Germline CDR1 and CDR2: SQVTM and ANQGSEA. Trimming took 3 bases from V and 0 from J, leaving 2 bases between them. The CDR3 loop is CSVEPNTGELFF. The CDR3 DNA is TGCAGCGTTGAGCCGAACACCGGGGAGCTGTTTTTT.

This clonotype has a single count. The CDR3 spells CASSLGPGASNEKLFF. As DNA, the CDR3 is TGTGCCAGCAGCTTAGGCCCGGGGGCATCTAATGAAAAACTGTTTTTT. The chain combines TRBV7-9 with TRBJ1-4, with D perhaps matching TRBD1 (6 bases). CDR3 length: 16 amino acids. Germline V gene data show CDR1 as SEHNR and CDR2 as FQNEAQ (reference sequence). Between the trimmed V and J ends, which lost 1 base and 3 bases, there was a span of 12 bases.

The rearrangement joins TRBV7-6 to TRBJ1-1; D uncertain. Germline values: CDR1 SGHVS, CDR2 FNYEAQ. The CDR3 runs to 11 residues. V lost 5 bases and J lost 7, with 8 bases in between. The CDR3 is CASSPMGEAFF. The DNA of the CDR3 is TGTGCCAGCAGCCCTATGGGTGAAGCTTTCTTT.

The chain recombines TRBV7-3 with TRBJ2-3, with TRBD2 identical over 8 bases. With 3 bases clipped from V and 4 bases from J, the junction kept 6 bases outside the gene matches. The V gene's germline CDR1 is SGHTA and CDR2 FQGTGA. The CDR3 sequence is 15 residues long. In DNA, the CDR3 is TGTGCCAGCAGCTTTAATCTAGCGGGTCCAGATACGCAGTATTTT. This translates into CASSFNLAGPDTQYF.

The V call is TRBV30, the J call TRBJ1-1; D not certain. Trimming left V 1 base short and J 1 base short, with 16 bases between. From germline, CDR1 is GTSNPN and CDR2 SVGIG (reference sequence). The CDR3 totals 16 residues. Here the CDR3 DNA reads TGTGCCTGGAGTGCCCTCAACGAGCATCGGAACACTGAAGCTTTCTTT. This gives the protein CAWSALNEHRNTEAFF. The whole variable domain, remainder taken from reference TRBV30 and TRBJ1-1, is SQTIHQWPATLVQPVGSPLSLECTVEGTSNPNLYWYRQAAGRGLQLLFYSVGIGQISSEVPQNLSASRPQDRQFILSSKKLLLSDSGFYLCAWSALNEHRNTEAFFGQGTRLTVV.

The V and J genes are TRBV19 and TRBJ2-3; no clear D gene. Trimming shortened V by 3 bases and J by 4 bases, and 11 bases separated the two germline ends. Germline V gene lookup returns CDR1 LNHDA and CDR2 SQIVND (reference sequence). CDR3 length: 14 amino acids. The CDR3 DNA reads TGTGCCAGTAGTATGGCTGGTGCCGCAGATACGCAGTATTTT. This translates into CASSMAGAADTQYF.

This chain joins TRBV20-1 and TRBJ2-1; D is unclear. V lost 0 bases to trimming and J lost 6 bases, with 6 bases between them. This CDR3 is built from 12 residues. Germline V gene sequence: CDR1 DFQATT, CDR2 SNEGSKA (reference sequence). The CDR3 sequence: CSAREGSNEQFF. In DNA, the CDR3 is TGCAGTGCTAGAGAGGGGTCCAATGAGCAGTTCTTC.

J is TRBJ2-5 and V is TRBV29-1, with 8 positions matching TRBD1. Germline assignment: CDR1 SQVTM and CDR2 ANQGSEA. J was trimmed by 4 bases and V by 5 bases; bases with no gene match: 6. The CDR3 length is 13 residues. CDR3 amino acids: CSVSDRATETQYF. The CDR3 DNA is TGCAGCGTTTCGGACAGGGCAACAGAGACCCAGTACTTC.

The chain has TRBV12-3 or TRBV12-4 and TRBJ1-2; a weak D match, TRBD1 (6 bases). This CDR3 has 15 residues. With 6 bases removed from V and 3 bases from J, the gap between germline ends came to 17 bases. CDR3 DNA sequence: TGTGCCAGCAGCTCCACCGGGACATCCGACTATGGCTACACCTTC. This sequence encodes CASSSTGTSDYGYTF.

CDR3 sequence reads: CAWKDRFFLNTEAFF. CDR3 sequence (DNA): TGTGCCTGGAAGGACAGGTTCTTTTTGAACACTGAAGCTTTCTTT. The V and J genes are TRBV30 and TRBJ1-1; the match to TRBD1 covers 7 bases. After removal of 4 bases from V and 0 bases from J, the junction contained 8 bases not matched to a gene. Looked up from germline, CDR1 is GTSNPN and CDR2 is SVGIG (reference sequence). There are 15 residues in the CDR3.

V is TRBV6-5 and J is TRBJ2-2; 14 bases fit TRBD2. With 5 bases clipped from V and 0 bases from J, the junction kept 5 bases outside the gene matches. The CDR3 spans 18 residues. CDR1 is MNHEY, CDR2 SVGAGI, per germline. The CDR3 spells CASSTGLAGGANTGELFF. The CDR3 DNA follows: TGTGCCAGCAGTACTGGACTAGCGGGGGGAGCGAACACCGGGGAGCTGTTTTTT.

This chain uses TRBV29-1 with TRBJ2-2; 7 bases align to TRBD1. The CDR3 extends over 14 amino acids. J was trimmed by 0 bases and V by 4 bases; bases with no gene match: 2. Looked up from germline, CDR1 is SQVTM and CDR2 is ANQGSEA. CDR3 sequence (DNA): TGCAGCGTTGTAGGGGGCGCGAACACCGGGGAGCTGTTTTTT. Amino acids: CSVVGGANTGELFF.

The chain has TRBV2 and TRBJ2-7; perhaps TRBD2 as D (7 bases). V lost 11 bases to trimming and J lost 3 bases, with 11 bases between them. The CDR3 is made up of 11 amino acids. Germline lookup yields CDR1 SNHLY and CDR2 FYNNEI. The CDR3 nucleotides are TGTGCCGGGGGGGCCGGCTACGAGCAGTACTTC. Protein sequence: CAGGAGYEQYF.

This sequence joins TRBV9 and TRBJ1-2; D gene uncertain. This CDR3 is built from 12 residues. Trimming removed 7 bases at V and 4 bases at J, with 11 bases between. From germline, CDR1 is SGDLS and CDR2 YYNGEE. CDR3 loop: CASGFPTYGYTF. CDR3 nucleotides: TGTGCCAGCGGATTTCCGACCTATGGCTACACCTTC.

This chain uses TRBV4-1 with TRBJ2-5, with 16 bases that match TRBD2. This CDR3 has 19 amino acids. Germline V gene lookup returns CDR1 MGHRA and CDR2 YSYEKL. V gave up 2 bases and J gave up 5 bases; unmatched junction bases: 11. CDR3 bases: TGCGCCAGCAGCCAACCTCCTGGGACTAGCGGGGGGGCCGGGGAGACCCAGTACTTC. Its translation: CASSQPPGTSGGAGETQYF.

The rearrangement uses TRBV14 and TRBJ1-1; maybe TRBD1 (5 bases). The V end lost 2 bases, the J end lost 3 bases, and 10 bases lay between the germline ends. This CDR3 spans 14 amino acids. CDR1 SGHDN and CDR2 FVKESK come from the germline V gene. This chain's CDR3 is CASSQWAGDTEAFF. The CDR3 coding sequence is TGTGCCAGCAGCCAATGGGCGGGGGACACTGAAGCTTTCTTT.

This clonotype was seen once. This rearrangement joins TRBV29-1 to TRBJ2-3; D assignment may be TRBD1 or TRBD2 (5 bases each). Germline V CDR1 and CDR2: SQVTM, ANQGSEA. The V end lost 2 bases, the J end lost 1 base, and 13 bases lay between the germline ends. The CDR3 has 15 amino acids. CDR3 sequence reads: CSVELRGDGTDTQYF. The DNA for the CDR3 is TGCAGCGTTGAACTTAGAGGGGACGGCACAGATACGCAGTATTTT.

The CDR3 DNA reads as TGTGCCACCAGCAGAGAAGGGGGGGCCTCAGATACGCAGTATTTT. Translating it yields CATSREGGASDTQYF. The chain recombines TRBV15 with TRBJ2-3; D possibly corresponds to TRBD2 (7 bases). Germline CDR1 is LNHNV and CDR2 is YYDKDF (reference sequence). The CDR3 is 15 residues long. V lost 0 bases and J 4 bases, leaving 11 bases between the germline ends.

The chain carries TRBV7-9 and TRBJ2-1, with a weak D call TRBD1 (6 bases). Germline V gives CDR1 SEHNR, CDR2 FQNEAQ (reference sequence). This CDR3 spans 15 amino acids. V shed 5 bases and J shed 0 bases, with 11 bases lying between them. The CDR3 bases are TGTGCCAGCAGCAGGGACACGAGCTCCTACAATGAGCAGTTCTTC. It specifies CASSRDTSSYNEQFF.

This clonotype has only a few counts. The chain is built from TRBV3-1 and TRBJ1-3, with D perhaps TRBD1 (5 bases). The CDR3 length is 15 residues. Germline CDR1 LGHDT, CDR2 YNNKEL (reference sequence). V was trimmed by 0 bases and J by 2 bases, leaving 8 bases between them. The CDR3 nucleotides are TGTGCCAGCAGCCAAGATCCGGGACCTGGAAACACCATATATTTT. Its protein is CASSQDPGPGNTIYF. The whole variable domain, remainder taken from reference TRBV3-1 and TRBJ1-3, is DTAVSQTPKYLVTQMGNDKSIKCEQNLGHDTMYWYKQDSKKFLKIMFSYNNKELIINETVPNRFSPKSPDKAHLNLHINSLELGDSAVYFCASSQDPGPGNTIYFGEGSWLTVV.

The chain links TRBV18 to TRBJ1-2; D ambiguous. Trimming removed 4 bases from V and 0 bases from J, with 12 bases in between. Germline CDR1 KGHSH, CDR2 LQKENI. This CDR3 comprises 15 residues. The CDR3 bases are TGTGCCAGCTCACGCCTCAGGTCTCCTAACTATGGCTACACCTTC. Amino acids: CASSRLRSPNYGYTF. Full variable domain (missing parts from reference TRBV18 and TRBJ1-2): NAGVMQNPRHLVRRRGQEARLRCSPMKGHSHVYWYRQLPEEGLKFMVYLQKENIIDESGMPKERFSAEFPKEGPSILRIQQVVRGDSAAYFCASSRLRSPNYGYTFGSGTRLTVV.

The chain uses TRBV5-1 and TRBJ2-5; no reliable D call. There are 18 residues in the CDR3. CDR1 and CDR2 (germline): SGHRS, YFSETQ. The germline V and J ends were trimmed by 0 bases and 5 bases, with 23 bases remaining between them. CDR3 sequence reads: CASSLDGFVGSNGETQYF. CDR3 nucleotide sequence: TGCGCCAGCAGCTTGGACGGGTTCGTAGGGTCTAACGGGGAGACCCAGTACTTC.

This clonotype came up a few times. The CDR3: CASNRQDFSSYEQYF. The CDR3 DNA follows: TGTGCCAGCAACCGGCAAGACTTTAGCTCCTACGAGCAGTACTTC. V and J are TRBV6-1 and TRBJ2-7; no reliable D call. Trimming cost V 7 bases and J 0 bases, with 16 bases left between them. Germline loops: CDR1 MNHNS, CDR2 SASEGT. CDR3 length equals 15 residues.

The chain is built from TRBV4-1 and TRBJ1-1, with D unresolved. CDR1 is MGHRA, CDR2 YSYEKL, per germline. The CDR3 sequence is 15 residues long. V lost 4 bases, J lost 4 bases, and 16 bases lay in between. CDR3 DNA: TGCGCCAGCAGCCTAAGGACCCCGTGGGGCACTGAAGCTTTCTTT. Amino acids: CASSLRTPWGTEAFF.

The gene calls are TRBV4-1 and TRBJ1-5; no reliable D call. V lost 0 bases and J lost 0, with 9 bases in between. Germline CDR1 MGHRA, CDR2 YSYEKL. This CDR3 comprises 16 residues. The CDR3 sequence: CASSQDSGYSNQPQHF. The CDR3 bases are TGCGCCAGCAGCCAAGATTCAGGTTATAGCAATCAGCCCCAGCATTTT.

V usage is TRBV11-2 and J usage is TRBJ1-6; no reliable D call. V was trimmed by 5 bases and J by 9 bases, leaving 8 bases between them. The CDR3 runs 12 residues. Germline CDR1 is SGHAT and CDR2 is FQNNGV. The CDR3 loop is CASSLPGSPLHF. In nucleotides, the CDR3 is TGTGCCAGCAGCCTCCCTGGTTCACCCCTCCACTTT.

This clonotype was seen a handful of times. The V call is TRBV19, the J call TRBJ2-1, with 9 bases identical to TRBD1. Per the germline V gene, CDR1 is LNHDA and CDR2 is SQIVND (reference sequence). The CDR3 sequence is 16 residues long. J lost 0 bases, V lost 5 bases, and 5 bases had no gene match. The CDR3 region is CASSFGQGSSYNEQFF. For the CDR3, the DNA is TGTGCCAGTAGTTTCGGACAGGGGAGCTCCTACAATGAGCAGTTCTTC.

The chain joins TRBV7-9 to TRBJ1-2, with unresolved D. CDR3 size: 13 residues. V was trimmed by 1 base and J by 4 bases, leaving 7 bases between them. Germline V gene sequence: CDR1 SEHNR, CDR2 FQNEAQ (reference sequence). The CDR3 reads CASSLDGFYGYTF. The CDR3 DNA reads TGTGCCAGCAGCTTAGACGGGTTCTATGGCTACACCTTC.